The source of this T cell receptor beta chain is a study of shared clonotypes between healthy human individuals. Turning to the study itself: Plates per donor: three CD4 naive, three CD4 memory, two CD8 naive, one CD8 memory. Regarding the study as a whole: Though the depth was large, rarefaction showed that sorted-subset sequencing was incomplete. Estimated richness values were generally larger in naive subsets than in memory subsets.

Comments on this clone: The antigen is unknown.

CD8 cells classed as naive were CD45RO-negative and positively selected for CCR7, excluding terminally differentiated effector memory CD45RA+ cells. Germline V gene lookup returns CDR1 SGDLS and CDR2 YYNGEE. Trimming left V 3 bases short and J 7 bases short, with 7 bases between. The CDR3 length is 12 residues. Each subset's genomic DNA was split evenly across several immunoSEQ plates. Assay used: immunoSEQ multiplex PCR; TCRdb lists only in-frame clones, some missing. The table shows millions of clones, with approximately 94% occurring only once. The chain couples TRBV9 to TRBJ2-2, with D hard to call. The source of this sequence is a man aged 18 to 30 in good health. Some clones in this sample may be carry-over from other donors' samples. Sequencing was carried out using naive CD8+ T cells from PBMCs. CDR3: CASSAADGELFF. The DNA of the CDR3 is TGTGCCAGCAGCGCCGCGGACGGGGAGCTGTTTTTT.